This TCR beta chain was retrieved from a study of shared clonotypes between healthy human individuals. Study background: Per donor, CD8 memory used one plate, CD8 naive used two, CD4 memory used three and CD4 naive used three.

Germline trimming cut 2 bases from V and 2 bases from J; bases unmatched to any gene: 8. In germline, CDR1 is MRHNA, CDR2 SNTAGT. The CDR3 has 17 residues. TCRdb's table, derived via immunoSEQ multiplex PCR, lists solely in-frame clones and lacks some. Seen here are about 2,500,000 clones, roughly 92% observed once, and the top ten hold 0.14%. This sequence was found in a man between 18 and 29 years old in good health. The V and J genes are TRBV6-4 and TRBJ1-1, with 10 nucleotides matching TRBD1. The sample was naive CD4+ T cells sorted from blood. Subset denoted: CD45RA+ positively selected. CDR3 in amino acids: CASSDPPPTGGNTEAFF. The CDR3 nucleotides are TGTGCCAGCAGTGACCCCCCCCCGACAGGGGGCAACACTGAAGCTTTCTTT.